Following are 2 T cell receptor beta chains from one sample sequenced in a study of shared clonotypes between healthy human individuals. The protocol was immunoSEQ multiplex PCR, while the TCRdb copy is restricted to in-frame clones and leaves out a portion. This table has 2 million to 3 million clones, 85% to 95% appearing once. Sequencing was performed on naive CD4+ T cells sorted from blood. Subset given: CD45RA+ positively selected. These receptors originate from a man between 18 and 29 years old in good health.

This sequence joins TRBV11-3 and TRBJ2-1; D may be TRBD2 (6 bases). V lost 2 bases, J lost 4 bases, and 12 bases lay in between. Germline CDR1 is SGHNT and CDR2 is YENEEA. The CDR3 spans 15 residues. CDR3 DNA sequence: TGTGCCAGCAGCTTATCAGGAGGAGGGTACAATGAGCAGTTCTTC. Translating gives CASSLSGGGYNEQFF.

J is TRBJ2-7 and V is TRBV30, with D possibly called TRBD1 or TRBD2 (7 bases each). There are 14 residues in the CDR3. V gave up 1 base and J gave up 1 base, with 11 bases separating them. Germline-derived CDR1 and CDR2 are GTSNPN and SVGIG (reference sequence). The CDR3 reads CAWSERDSSYEQYF. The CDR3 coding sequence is TGTGCCTGGAGTGAGCGGGACAGTTCCTACGAGCAGTACTTC.